This entry lists 8 T cell receptor beta chains sequenced from one sample in a study of blood T cell repertoires in COVID-19. Clones were read by immunoSEQ multiplex PCR, and TCRdb kept only the in-frame ones, dropping some. In the table there are about 40,000 clones, approximately 89% of which are singletons. Sequencing was performed on peripheral blood. These receptors came from a woman in her sixties or seventies with acute or convalescent COVID-19.

This clone was seen only a few times. This chain joins TRBV7-9 and TRBJ1-1, with a weak D call TRBD1 (5 bases). The CDR3 is 14 amino acids. Germline V gene sequence: CDR1 SEHNR, CDR2 FQNEAQ (reference sequence). V lost 3 bases and J lost 4, with 12 bases in between. CDR3: CASSFQGKVTEAFF. The DNA of the CDR3 is TGTGCCAGCAGCTTCCAGGGTAAGGTCACTGAAGCTTTCTTT. The variable domain in full, completed from reference TRBV7-9 and TRBJ1-1, reads DTGVSQNPRHKITKRGQNVTFRCDPISEHNRLYWYRQTLGQGPEFLTYFQNEAQLEKSRLLSDRFSAERPKGSFSTLEIQRTEQGDSAMYLCASSFQGKVTEAFFGQGTRLTVV.

The rearrangement links TRBV5-1 to TRBJ2-3, with 13 bases that match TRBD2. Germline CDR1 reads SGHRS; CDR2 reads YFSETQ. V lost 1 base and J lost 2; bases outside the gene matches: 4. The CDR3 consists of 17 residues. Written as DNA, the CDR3 is TGCGCCAGCAGCTTGCAGACTAGCGGGGGGCCCACAGATACGCAGTATTTT. Translated: CASSLQTSGGPTDTQYF.

As DNA, the CDR3 is TGTGCCAGCAGCTTAGCGCTGGGACAGGGCCCCGTTTATGAAAAACTGTTTTTT. It translates to CASSLALGQGPVYEKLFF. The genes are TRBV7-9 and TRBJ1-4, with 9 bases fitting TRBD1. Germline trimming cut 0 bases from V and 6 bases from J; bases unmatched to any gene: 11. This CDR3 spans 18 amino acids. The germline V gene encodes CDR1 SEHNR and CDR2 FQNEAQ (reference sequence).

This clone was detected only once. The chain carries TRBV27 and TRBJ2-3; weak D call: TRBD2 (5 bases). CDR1 is MNHEY and CDR2 is SMNVEV in the germline V gene (reference sequence). There are 15 residues in the CDR3. V lost 5 bases, J lost 6 bases, and 18 bases lay in between. The CDR3 sequence: CASSPRGMALDTQYF. CDR3 DNA: TGTGCCAGCAGTCCCCGGGGTATGGCCCTGGATACGCAGTATTTT.

This chain joins TRBV14 and TRBJ1-1; 8 bases line up with TRBD1. Per the germline V gene, CDR1 is SGHDN and CDR2 is FVKESK. Trimming took 0 bases from V and 2 from J; bases not matched to a gene: 8. The length of the CDR3 is 17 residues. The CDR3 is CASSQDLGQGGNTEAFF. DNA for the CDR3: TGTGCCAGCAGCCAAGATCTAGGACAGGGAGGAAACACTGAAGCTTTCTTT.

This rearrangement joins TRBV11-2 to TRBJ2-4; no clear D. CDR3 length: 13 residues. V shed 2 bases and J shed 3 bases, with 5 bases lying between them. CDR1 is SGHAT, CDR2 FQNNGV, per germline. The CDR3 nucleotides are TGTGCCAGCAGCTTACAGGACAAAAACATTCAGTACTTC. Translation gives CASSLQDKNIQYF.

This chain links TRBV7-2 with TRBJ2-1; 7 bases fit TRBD2. Germline-derived CDR1 and CDR2 are SGHTA and FQGNSA. With V trimmed by 1 base and J by 2 bases, 5 bases remained unmatched. This CDR3 has 16 residues. The CDR3 sequence: CASSLDPSGTYNEQFF. Written as DNA, the CDR3 is TGTGCCAGCAGCTTAGACCCTAGCGGAACCTACAATGAGCAGTTCTTC.

This clone has just a few counts. The rearrangement joins TRBV7-9 to TRBJ1-2, with D hard to call. Looked up from germline, CDR1 is SEHNR and CDR2 is FQNEAQ (reference sequence). This CDR3 comprises 13 residues. The V and J ends lost 0 bases and 6 bases respectively, with 8 bases between them. The CDR3 reads CASSLARGNGYTF. CDR3 DNA sequence: TGTGCCAGCAGCTTAGCGCGGGGTAATGGCTACACCTTC.